This TCR beta chain emerged from a study of Graves' ophthalmopathy and Graves' hyperthyroidism. This clonotype was seen ten or more times. Amplification of the TCR beta CDR3 regions used RNA transcripts (as template). Investigators did first-round RT-PCR with HTBI primers, then second-round multiplex PCR. Each CDR3 protein is one row after TCRdb ran MiXCR on the multiplex PCR reads. The sample yields about 590,000 distinct CDR3 sequences, roughly 39% seen once. The V segment lost 3 bases and the J segment 8 bases; nucleotides outside the gene matches: 4. The germline V gene encodes CDR1 SGHTS and CDR2 YDEGEE. The CDR3 has 13 residues.

This receptor was obtained from an adult man with Graves' hyperthyroidism. The V call is TRBV5-8, the J call TRBJ2-2; TRBD2 aligns across 7 bases. The specimen was peripheral blood or thyroid tissue (not recorded which). CDR3 loop: CASSSAGVGELFF. CDR3 DNA: TGTGCCAGCAGCTCGGCGGGGGTGGGGGAGCTGTTTTTT.